This T cell receptor (beta chain) emerged from a study of blood T cell repertoires in COVID-19 (dated by TCRdb to 2018 to 2021). Some background on the complete study: The collaborator samples originated in the United States, Italy and Spain and spanned the acute and convalescent phases of COVID-19. Where available, HLA class I and class II types were obtained from metadata supplied by the sample provider rather than from assay-based typing. A de-identified subject ID, COVID-19 status, age in years and sex were almost always included in the sample metadata. The material from the prospective study consisted of cDNA or gDNA derived from T cells, B-cell-depleted T cells, or PBMCs. Deeply sampled blood TCRbeta repertoires from subjects exposed to, actively infected with, or recovered from COVID-19 were included in the dataset. A freely available public database, intended as a resource for researchers studying the immune response to SARS-CoV-2, is where the repertoires were released. The samples were drawn from the first 160 participants of the ongoing ImmuneRACE study and from 1,254 subjects provided by 6 global collaborators. What the study reported, not specific to this receptor: The amount of clinical and demographic metadata varied by source and participant and was provided uncurated.

Each collaborating institution followed its own protocols to collect whole blood in K2EDTA tubes. Collaborator samples were shipped for TCRbeta analysis as frozen whole blood, isolated PBMCs, or DNA extracted from either sample type. Its CDR3 holds 17 amino acids, cysteine through phenylalanine. Only the CDR3 DNA is retained, 51 bases long and in frame from the first base. The germline V gene (reference sequence) provides CDR1 SGHKS and CDR2 YYEKEE. Trimming leaves V shorter by 4 bases and J shorter by 6 bases, with the junction holding 19 bases beyond the gene matches. With respect to this clone: Its antigen has not been determined. One base away there is no much larger clone; base qualities are not given.

TCRbeta CDR3 regions were amplified from genomic DNA using the immunoSEQ Assay, a bias-controlled multiplex PCR. The paper's processing steps were these. Within the assay, amplification of reference gene primers was used to estimate how many nucleated cells each sample contained. To quantify the absolute abundance of each unique TCRbeta CDR3 rearrangement, sequence reads were collapsed and filtered. For each sample, productive Simpson clonality was calculated as the square root of Simpson's diversity index across productive rearrangements. TCRdb holds this immuneACCESS table with in-frame rearrangements only. Some clones are missing; in checked studies, unresolved V genes explain under half, and the rest has no known cause. The V and J calls and clone size were taken over from that table, and D and trimming were inferred from the DNA. This sample has about 480,000 clones in its table, and around 89% of those were observed once. 4% to 5.5% of the sample belongs to the ten largest clones.

The chain is encoded by TRBV5-5 joined to TRBJ2-7; the junction holds 7 bases that match TRBD1. This sequence originates from a woman aged 25 to 39 with acute or convalescent COVID-19. Sequencing input: peripheral blood. The CDR3 has the sequence CASSPNNFGTTGFEQYF. The sequenced DNA is TGTGCCAGCAGCCCGAATAACTTCGGGACGACAGGGTTCGAGCAGTACTTC.